This T cell receptor beta chain was captured in a study of T cell responses to AZD1222 COVID-19 vaccine. Study-level findings and limits: Females outnumbered males among donors, who were mostly white British; clonal diversity was possibly underestimated. Spike-specific TCR breadth and depth grew following two AZD1222 doses.

From germline, CDR1 is WNHNN and CDR2 SYGVQD (reference sequence). This CDR3 is built from 15 residues. V shed 6 bases and J shed 0 bases, with 15 bases lying between them. On this clone itself: The antigen is undetermined.

This table comes from immunoSEQ multiplex PCR, and its TCRdb copy is limited to in-frame clones, with some not included. The table shows around 78,000 clones, with about 90% occurring only once. The rearrangement joins TRBV10-1 to TRBJ2-7, with D maybe TRBD1 (5 bases). The sequences come from peripheral blood, collected on day 0 of MenACWY control vaccination. This clonotype was obtained from an adult in good health. CDR3 residues: CASRPDRAGSYEQYF. CDR3 DNA sequence: TGCGCCAGCAGGCCCGACAGAGCAGGCTCCTACGAGCAGTACTTC.